This T cell receptor beta chain is drawn from a study of T cell repertoires in cytomegalovirus infection. With 4 bases removed from V and 2 bases from J, the gap between germline ends came to 12 bases. This CDR3 is built from 15 residues. Germline V lookup: CDR1 SGHTA, CDR2 FQGNSA. Each CDR3 protein gets one entry after TCRdb re-called the reads with MiXCR. Of around 900,000 distinct CDR3 sequences listed, less than 35% are singletons. This clonotype showed up many times. Its antigen is as yet unknown. This material consisted of cultured CD8+ T cells from PBMCs, taken from culture after CMV antigen stimulation. The chain recombines TRBV7-2 with TRBJ1-5; tentatively, D is TRBD1 (6 bases). The source of this sequence is a human donor in good health (CMV status not recorded). Some clones in this sample may be carry-over from other donors' samples. The chain's CDR3 is CASSSFGGGNQPQHF. The DNA for the CDR3 is TGTGCCAGCAGCTCCTTCGGGGGCGGCAATCAGCCCCAGCATTTT.